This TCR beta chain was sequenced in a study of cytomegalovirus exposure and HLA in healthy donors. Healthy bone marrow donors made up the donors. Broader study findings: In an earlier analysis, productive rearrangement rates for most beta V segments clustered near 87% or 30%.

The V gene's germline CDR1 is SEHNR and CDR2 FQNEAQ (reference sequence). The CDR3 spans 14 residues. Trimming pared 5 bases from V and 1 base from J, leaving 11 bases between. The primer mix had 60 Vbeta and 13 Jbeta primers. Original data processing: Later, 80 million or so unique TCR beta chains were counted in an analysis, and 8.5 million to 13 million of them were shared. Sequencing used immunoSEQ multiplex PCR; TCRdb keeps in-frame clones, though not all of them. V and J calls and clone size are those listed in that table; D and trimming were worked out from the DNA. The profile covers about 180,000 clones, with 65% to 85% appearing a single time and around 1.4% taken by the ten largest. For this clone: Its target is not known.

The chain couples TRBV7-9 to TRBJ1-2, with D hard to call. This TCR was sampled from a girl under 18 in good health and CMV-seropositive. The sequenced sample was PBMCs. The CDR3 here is CASSPGQVNYGYTF. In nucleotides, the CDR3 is TGTGCCAGCAGCCCCGGCCAGGTTAACTATGGCTACACCTTC.